This TCR beta chain originates from a study of cytomegalovirus exposure and HLA in healthy donors. Notes on the study in general: Because they were indistinguishable, some V segments, including TRBV6-2 and TRBV6-3, were excluded.

Primers: 60 Vbeta forward and 13 Jbeta reverse. TCRdb keeps only in-frame clones here, not all; method: immunoSEQ multiplex PCR. The repertoire holds 75,000 to 100,000 clones, with around 77% as singletons. The table lists this clone with a count of one. Its target is not known. The V segment lost 2 bases and the J segment 3 bases; nucleotides outside the gene matches: 3. The germline V gene has CDR1 SSHAT and CDR2 FNYEAQ (reference sequence). CDR3 length equals 14 residues. This TCR derives from a young man in good health and CMV-seronegative. Material for sequencing was PBMCs. The chain couples TRBV7-7 to TRBJ2-7; TRBD2 matches at 8 bases. The CDR3 DNA reads TGTGCCAGCAGCTTAAGAGCGGGGGTCTACGAGCAGTACTTC. This encodes CASSLRAGVYEQYF.